Listed here are 14 T cell receptor beta chains from one sample, sequenced in a study of blood T cell repertoires in COVID-19. Using immunoSEQ multiplex PCR, the repertoire was profiled, and TCRdb retains in-frame clones only, with some absent. Found here are roughly 220,000 clones, about four fifths of them singletons; the top ten hold 2.3%. Sequenced: peripheral blood. The receptors originated from a woman in her sixties or seventies with acute or convalescent COVID-19.

This clone was counted a few times. The chain combines TRBV4-3 with TRBJ1-4, with D hard to call. Germline lookup yields CDR1 LGHNA and CDR2 YSLEER. V gave up 3 bases and J gave up 10 bases, with 12 bases separating them. The CDR3 is made up of 13 amino acids. CDR3 amino acids: CASSQELGGKLFF. CDR3 coding DNA: TGCGCCAGCAGCCAGGAACTTGGCGGAAAACTGTTTTTT.

The chain couples TRBV5-1 to TRBJ2-7; 8 nucleotides match TRBD1. CDR3 length equals 17 residues. V trimming: 0 bases; J trimming: 2 bases; junction bases outside the gene matches: 10. Germline CDR1 SGHRS, CDR2 YFSETQ. CDR3 sequence: CASSLGGGTGITYEQYF. Written as DNA, the CDR3 is TGCGCCAGCAGCTTGGGAGGGGGGACAGGTATAACCTACGAGCAGTACTTC.

Only a few counts were recorded for this clone. V is TRBV19 and J is TRBJ1-4; possible D gene TRBD1, 6 bases. The length of the CDR3 is 14 residues. Trimming cost V 4 bases and J 3 bases, with 9 bases left between them. CDR1 is LNHDA, CDR2 SQIVND, per germline (reference sequence). The CDR3 sequence is CASSTGQPNEKLFF. CDR3 sequence (DNA): TGTGCCAGTAGTACAGGACAGCCTAATGAAAAACTGTTTTTT.

J is TRBJ1-2 and V is TRBV18, with a weak D call TRBD1 (5 bases). This CDR3 contains 16 residues. Trimming cost V 3 bases and J 2 bases, with 16 bases left between them. The germline CDR1 and CDR2 sequences are KGHSH and LQKENI. CDR3 DNA: TGTGCCAGCTCACCGGGACTTGGGGGAGGAAACTATGGCTACACCTTC. This sequence encodes CASSPGLGGGNYGYTF.

CDR3 protein: CSVVWQGEKLFF. The CDR3 DNA follows: TGCAGCGTTGTATGGCAGGGTGAAAAACTGTTTTTT. The J gene is TRBJ1-4, the V gene TRBV29-1, with D tentatively TRBD1 (5 bases). This CDR3 contains 12 residues. V gave up 4 bases and J gave up 7 bases, with 10 bases separating them. Germline CDR1 and CDR2: SQVTM and ANQGSEA.

The chain employs TRBV27 and TRBJ1-3, with D possibly being TRBD1 (6 bases). The CDR3 is made up of 14 amino acids. Germline V gene data show CDR1 as MNHEY and CDR2 as SMNVEV (reference sequence). The V end lost 5 bases, the J end lost 3 bases, and 11 bases lay between the germline ends. For the CDR3, the DNA is TGTGCCAGCAGTACCAGGGGTGATGGAAACACCATATATTTT. Translated: CASSTRGDGNTIYF.

The CDR3 here is CASKVSAGPYEQYF. The CDR3 region has the DNA TGTGCCAGCAAGGTCTCTGCGGGTCCCTACGAGCAGTACTTC. The rearrangement uses TRBV6-5 and TRBJ2-7; D possibly corresponds to TRBD2 (5 bases). CDR1 is MNHEY, CDR2 SVGAGI, per germline. V shed 7 bases and J shed 2 bases, with 15 bases lying between them. This CDR3 comprises 14 residues.

The V gene is TRBV7-8, the J gene TRBJ2-3, with 11 bases that match TRBD1. J gave up 4 bases and V 5 bases, and 11 bases lay outside the gene matches. This CDR3 is built from 17 residues. Germline loops: CDR1 SGHVS, CDR2 FQNEAQ. CDR3 protein: CASSPHGGQGAPDTQYF. As DNA, the CDR3 is TGTGCCAGCAGCCCCCACGGAGGACAGGGGGCCCCAGATACGCAGTATTTT.

The rearrangement uses TRBV5-4 and TRBJ2-5; 7 nucleotides line up with TRBD1. Per germline, CDR1 SGHNT and CDR2 YYREEE (reference sequence). J lost 5 bases, V lost 3 bases, and 10 bases had no gene match. CDR3 length equals 15 residues. The DNA for the CDR3 is TGTGCCAGCAGCTCACGACAGGGCGCAGGGGAGACCCAGTACTTC. Translated: CASSSRQGAGETQYF. The full variable domain, rest sourced from reference TRBV5-4 and TRBJ2-5, is ETGVTQSPTHLIKTRGQQVTLRCSSQSGHNTVSWYQQALGQGPQFIFQYYREEENGRGNFPPRFSGLQFPNYSSELNVNALELDDSALYLCASSSRQGAGETQYFGPGTRLLVL.

The rearrangement joins TRBV6-1 to TRBJ2-6, with D maybe TRBD1 (5 bases). Germline V gene lookup returns CDR1 MNHNS and CDR2 SASEGT. The CDR3 is 18 amino acids. V was trimmed by 3 bases and J by 2 bases, leaving 17 bases between them. The CDR3 DNA follows: TGTGCCAGCAGTGATGCAGGGTATACTGTAACTGGGGCCAACGTCCTGACTTTC. Its protein product is CASSDAGYTVTGANVLTF.

The chain couples TRBV19 to TRBJ2-3; D is unresolved. Germline loops: CDR1 LNHDA, CDR2 SQIVND (reference sequence). This CDR3 is 13 amino acids long. V was trimmed by 7 bases and J by 2 bases, leaving 10 bases between them. CDR3 nucleotides: TGTGCCAGTATGAACTACTACACAGATACGCAGTATTTT. Its translation is CASMNYYTDTQYF.

The chain combines TRBV7-2 with TRBJ1-1; TRBD1 agrees at 9 bases. This CDR3 spans 13 amino acids. After removal of 6 bases from V and 1 base from J, the junction contained 0 bases not matched to a gene. The V gene's germline CDR1 is SGHTA and CDR2 FQGNSA. Here the CDR3 reads CASRTGGNTEAFF. CDR3 DNA sequence: TGTGCCAGCAGGACAGGGGGGAACACTGAAGCTTTCTTT.

This rearrangement joins TRBV7-9 to TRBJ2-5, with a weak D call TRBD1 (5 bases). Germline CDR1 is SEHNR and CDR2 is FQNEAQ (reference sequence). With 1 base removed from V and 0 bases from J, the gap between germline ends came to 6 bases. This CDR3 is built from 14 residues. DNA for the CDR3: TGTGCCAGCAGCTTAGGACAGAACCAAGAGACCCAGTACTTC. Amino acids: CASSLGQNQETQYF.

J is TRBJ2-5 and V is TRBV2, with 8 bases aligning to TRBD1. The V gene's germline CDR1 is SNHLY and CDR2 FYNNEI. The CDR3 extends over 13 amino acids. CDR3 DNA: TGTGCAAGAGACAGGGGAAACAAAGAGACCCAGTACTTC. Residues: CARDRGNKETQYF. Based on the CDR3 plus reference TRBV2 and TRBJ2-5, the full variable domain is EPEVTQTPSHQVTQMGQEVILRCVPISNHLYFYWYRQILGQKVEFLVSFYNNEISEKSEIFDDQFSVERPDGSNFTLKIRSTKLEDSAMYFCARDRGNKETQYFGPGTRLLVL.